The 23 T cell receptor beta chains given below trace back to one sample, sequenced in a study of type 1 regulatory T cells. Their specific antigens are unknown. TCRdb processed the reads anew with MiXCR; each CDR3 protein has one entry. Among 60,000 to 70,000 distinct CDR3 sequences, nearly 50% were seen once, and the ten largest hold more than 2%. Sequenced input: cultured non-Tr1 T cells, either the whole culture or a sorted T cell fraction (not recorded which). All receptors come from a human donor in good health.

The table lists this clonotype with a count of one. At one end, the junction sequence differs from germline, possibly due to a read error. The gene calls are TRBV12-3 or TRBV12-4 and TRBJ2-2, with 7 bases that match TRBD2. This CDR3 contains 17 residues. CDR3 loop: CASSRRTSGVLTGELGW. The CDR3 bases are TGTGCCAGCAGTCGGCGGACGAGCGGGGTCCTCACCGGGGAGCTGGGGTGG.

This clonotype has ten or more counts. The chain uses TRBV20-1 and TRBJ2-2; either TRBD1 or TRBD2 may supply D (6 bases each). V lost 0 bases and J lost 0, with 11 bases in between. This CDR3 spans 16 amino acids. Germline CDR1 is DFQATT and CDR2 is SNEGSKA (reference sequence). The CDR3, as DNA: TGCAGTGCTAGAGATCCCGGGGGCGCGAACACCGGGGAGCTGTTTTTT. This sequence encodes CSARDPGGANTGELFF.

The chain uses TRBV12-3 or TRBV12-4 and TRBJ2-7; maybe TRBD1 (5 bases). The CDR3 has 14 residues. The V and J ends lost 3 bases and 1 base respectively, with 10 bases between them. Written as DNA, the CDR3 is TGTGCCAGCAGTTTGCGTCAGGGTTCCTACGAGCAGTACTTC. Protein product: CASSLRQGSYEQYF.

The chain joins TRBV5-1 to TRBJ2-1; maybe TRBD2 (6 bases). Germline V CDR1 and CDR2: SGHRS, YFSETQ. This CDR3 has 15 residues. V lost 0 bases and J lost 6, with 13 bases in between. The CDR3 DNA is TGCGCCAGCAGCTTGGAAGCTGGGGGGTTCAATGAGCAGTTCTTC. It specifies CASSLEAGGFNEQFF. Looking up the rest from reference TRBV5-1 and TRBJ2-1 gives the full variable domain: KAGVTQTPRYLIKTRGQQVTLSCSPISGHRSVSWYQQTPGQGLQFLFEYFSETQRNKGNFPGRFSGRQFSNSRSEMNVSTLELGDSALYLCASSLEAGGFNEQFFGPGTRLTVL.

The genes are TRBV7-3 and TRBJ2-2; no clear D. Germline assignment: CDR1 SGHTA and CDR2 FQGTGA. Trimming cost V 6 bases and J 1 base, with 9 bases left between them. The CDR3 sequence is 14 residues long. The CDR3 sequence is CASRESVNTGELFF. The CDR3 region has the DNA TGTGCCAGCAGGGAGAGTGTGAACACCGGGGAGCTGTTTTTT.

This chain uses TRBV12-5 with TRBJ2-5; tentatively, D is TRBD1 or TRBD2 (6 bases each). Germline values: CDR1 LGHNT, CDR2 FRNRAP. The length of the CDR3 is 16 residues. The germline V and J ends were trimmed by 5 bases and 4 bases, with 20 bases remaining between them. The CDR3 nucleotides are TGTGCTAGTGGTCGGGGACACGCCGCCGGGAGAGAGACCCAGTACTTC. It specifies CASGRGHAAGRETQYF. The full variable domain, rest sourced from reference TRBV12-5 and TRBJ2-5, is DARVTQTPRHKVTEMGQEVTMRCQPILGHNTVFWYRQTMMQGLELLAYFRNRAPLDDSGMPKDRFSAEMPDATLATLKIQPSEPRDSAVYFCASGRGHAAGRETQYFGPGTRLLVL.

In its sample, this clonotype was seen a few times. The chain is built from TRBV6-4 and TRBJ2-1; D is possibly TRBD2 (6 bases). The CDR3 has 15 amino acids. Germline V lookup: CDR1 MRHNA, CDR2 SNTAGT. With 5 bases removed from V and 6 bases from J, the gap between germline ends came to 17 bases. CDR3 sequence reads: CASSSRDSRINEQFF. DNA of the CDR3: TGTGCCAGCAGTAGCCGGGACTCACGTATCAATGAGCAGTTCTTC.

By proportion, this clonotype is medium-sized. This chain links TRBV20-1 with TRBJ2-5; 7 nucleotides match TRBD2. The CDR3 length is 15 residues. J lost 2 bases, V lost 1 base, and 7 bases had no gene match. Germline V lookup: CDR1 DFQATT, CDR2 SNEGSKA (reference sequence). In nucleotides, the CDR3 is TGCAGTGCTAGAGTCGGCGGGGGAGGGCAAGAGACCCAGTACTTC. Protein product: CSARVGGGGQETQYF.

The V call is TRBV29-1, the J call TRBJ2-1; tentatively, D is TRBD1 (5 bases). CDR1 is SQVTM and CDR2 is ANQGSEA in the germline V gene. The CDR3 is 14 amino acids. In DNA form, the CDR3 reads TGCAGTACCATCTCACGACAGTTGCTCAATGAGCAGTTCTTC. Its protein is CSTISRQLLNEQFF.

This rearrangement joins TRBV7-2 to TRBJ1-2; 8 positions agree with TRBD1. The CDR3 is 17 amino acids. The V gene's germline CDR1 is SGHTA and CDR2 FQGNSA. With 2 bases clipped from V and 8 bases from J, the junction kept 16 bases outside the gene matches. CDR3 sequence: CASSLSSGGYYIGGYTF. CDR3 sequence (DNA): TGTGCCAGCAGCTTATCGTCAGGGGGCTATTATATTGGCGGCTACACCTTC.

The chain recombines TRBV28 with TRBJ1-2; TRBD1 matches at 9 bases. This CDR3 spans 15 amino acids. The V gene end was trimmed by 5 bases and the J gene end by 3 bases; junction bases not matched to a gene: 7. Per germline, CDR1 MDHEN and CDR2 SYDVKM. The CDR3 protein is CASSPGTGRDYGYTF. The CDR3 DNA is TGTGCCAGCAGTCCCGGGACAGGGAGGGACTATGGCTACACCTTC.

The V call is TRBV7-2, the J call TRBJ2-5, with TRBD2 matching 8 bases. This CDR3 comprises 16 residues. The germline V gene encodes CDR1 SGHTA and CDR2 FQGNSA. V gave up 3 bases and J gave up 5 bases; unmatched junction bases: 11. For the CDR3, the DNA is TGTGCCAGCAGCTTGACATGGACTAGCAGACGGGAGACCCAGTACTTC. This sequence encodes CASSLTWTSRRETQYF.

This clonotype occurred a few times. This CDR3 is CASSGQGESPLHF. DNA of the CDR3: TGTGCCAGCAGTGGACAGGGGGAATCACCCCTCCACTTT. The chain combines TRBV12-3 or TRBV12-4 with TRBJ1-6, with 10 bases identical to TRBD1. V trimming: 5 bases; J trimming: 10 bases; junction bases outside the gene matches: 2. The CDR3 sequence is 13 residues long.

The rearrangement joins TRBV7-9 to TRBJ2-7, with D uncertain. This CDR3 is built from 14 residues. In germline, CDR1 is SEHNR, CDR2 FQNEAQ (reference sequence). The V gene lost 1 base and the J gene lost 4 bases, with 11 bases spanning the gap. The DNA for the CDR3 is TGTGCCAGCAGCTTAGAGATAGAGTCTTACGAGCAGTACTTC. Translated: CASSLEIESYEQYF.

The V call is TRBV3-1, the J call TRBJ2-7; D tentatively reads TRBD1 or TRBD2 (5 bases each). The V end was cut by 4 bases, the J end by 2 bases, with 18 bases between. CDR3 length: 16 residues. Germline CDR1 LGHDT, CDR2 YNNKEL (reference sequence). Written as DNA, the CDR3 is TGTGCCAGCAGCCCCACCCCCTGGGGGTTAACCTACGAGCAGTACTTC. Amino acids: CASSPTPWGLTYEQYF.

The V gene is TRBV10-2, the J gene TRBJ2-6; possible D gene TRBD2, 6 bases. Germline V gene sequence: CDR1 WSHSY, CDR2 SAAADI. The CDR3 length is 17 residues. The ends were cut back, 6 bases at V and 0 bases at J, with 15 bases in the middle. The CDR3 is CASRAGLLISGANVLTF. The CDR3 bases are TGCGCCAGCAGGGCGGGACTGTTGATCTCTGGGGCCAACGTCCTGACTTTC.

This clonotype was counted a few times. V is TRBV4-1 and J is TRBJ1-1; a possible D gene is TRBD1 (5 bases). V gave up 1 base and J gave up 0 bases, with 9 bases separating them. CDR3 size: 15 residues. CDR1 MGHRA and CDR2 YSYEKL come from the germline V gene. The CDR3 is CASSQGQQMNTEAFF. For the CDR3, the DNA is TGCGCCAGCAGCCAAGGACAGCAAATGAACACTGAAGCTTTCTTT.

The table lists this clonotype with a few counts. The chain carries TRBV5-4 and TRBJ2-1; 10 bases map to TRBD2. The CDR3 has 17 residues. Germline CDR1 is SGHNT and CDR2 is YYREEE (reference sequence). The ends lost 1 base at V and 8 bases at J; junction bases unmatched: 12. DNA for the CDR3: TGTGCCAGCAGCTTGATCGGTGGGCTAGCGGGGGTAGATGAGCAGTTCTTC. It translates to CASSLIGGLAGVDEQFF.

This clonotype has a handful of counts. The chain joins TRBV18 to TRBJ1-1; 8 positions agree with TRBD1. Trimming removed 3 bases from V and 4 bases from J; junction bases left unmatched: 4. The CDR3 is 14 residues long. In germline, CDR1 is KGHSH, CDR2 LQKENI. CDR3 sequence reads: CASSPAGGFTEAFF. In nucleotides, the CDR3 is TGTGCCAGCTCACCCGCAGGGGGCTTCACTGAAGCTTTCTTT.

This sequence joins TRBV7-2 and TRBJ2-3; D ambiguous. CDR3 length: 14 residues. Germline V gene lookup returns CDR1 SGHTA and CDR2 FQGNSA. V was shortened by 0 bases and J by 5 bases, with 9 bases between the two germline ends. For the CDR3, the DNA is TGTGCCAGCAGCTTAGCCCTCAAGGGAGATACGCAGTATTTT. Translating gives CASSLALKGDTQYF.

The chain combines TRBV20-1 with TRBJ2-2, with 8 nucleotides matching TRBD2. Trimming cost V 0 bases and J 6 bases; bases outside gene matches: 9. Germline loops: CDR1 DFQATT, CDR2 SNEGSKA (reference sequence). The CDR3 has 16 amino acids. For the CDR3, the DNA is TGCAGTGCTAGAGATCGGGTTAGCGGGGACTCCGGGGAGCTGTTTTTT. Translation gives CSARDRVSGDSGELFF.

The J gene is TRBJ2-5, the V gene TRBV20-1, with 9 positions matching TRBD2. The CDR3 is 14 amino acids. Germline lookup yields CDR1 DFQATT and CDR2 SNEGSKA (reference sequence). Trimming took 3 bases from V and 4 from J; bases not matched to a gene: 6. The CDR3 nucleotides are TGCAGTGCTAGTGTAGCGGGGGTCGGAGAGACCCAGTACTTC. Protein product: CSASVAGVGETQYF.

This clonotype was recorded once. The CDR3, as DNA: TGTGCCAGCAGCCCTAGCGTTTCCTCAGATACGCAGTATTTT. Translation: CASSPSVSSDTQYF. V usage is TRBV4-2 and J usage is TRBJ2-3, with a tentative D call TRBD2 (6 bases). This CDR3 contains 14 residues. Trimming pared 4 bases from V and 4 bases from J, leaving 12 bases between. Germline loops: CDR1 LGHNA, CDR2 YNFKEQ.